What follows are 19 T cell receptor beta chains derived from one specimen sequenced in a study of T cell responses to AZD1222 COVID-19 vaccine. Repertoires were generated with immunoSEQ multiplex PCR, while TCRdb's copy carries only in-frame clones and drops some. The sample consists of tens of thousands of clones, roughly 91% of them appearing once. Specimen: peripheral blood, collected on day 0 of MenACWY control vaccination. These receptors were collected from an adult in good health.

V gene TRBV19 combines with J gene TRBJ2-1; TRBD2 aligns across 9 bases. CDR1 LNHDA and CDR2 SQIVND come from the germline V gene (reference sequence). Trimming took 0 bases from V and 5 from J; bases not matched to a gene: 8. The CDR3 runs 17 residues. The CDR3 nucleotides read TGTGCCAGTAGTATAGAGGAAACCCAGCGGGGGGACAATGAGCAGTTCTTC. It is translated as CASSIEETQRGDNEQFF.

The rearrangement links TRBV11-1 to TRBJ2-2; D might be TRBD2 (7 bases). Germline V gene data show CDR1 as SGHAT and CDR2 as FQDESV (reference sequence). Trimming took 5 bases from V and 4 from J, leaving 17 bases between them. The CDR3 runs to 16 residues. The CDR3 region is CASSRTRGAVTGELFF. CDR3 nucleotides: TGTGCCAGCAGCCGGACACGGGGGGCGGTCACCGGGGAGCTGTTTTTT.

This sequence joins TRBV19 and TRBJ1-6; possibly TRBD1 for D (6 bases). The germline V and J ends were trimmed by 7 bases and 11 bases, with 18 bases remaining between them. From germline, CDR1 is LNHDA and CDR2 SQIVND (reference sequence). This CDR3 is built from 14 residues. The CDR3 is CASTKDSERTPLHF. CDR3 in DNA: TGTGCCAGTACCAAGGACAGCGAAAGGACACCCCTCCACTTT.

V and J are TRBV4-3 and TRBJ2-3, with D perhaps matching TRBD1 (5 bases). Germline assignment: CDR1 LGHNA and CDR2 YSLEER. This CDR3 has 15 amino acids. V dropped 1 base and J dropped 6 bases, with 14 bases sitting between them. The CDR3 loop reads CASSQAAGLMDTQYF. The CDR3 DNA reads as TGCGCCAGCAGCCAAGCGGCAGGGTTAATGGATACGCAGTATTTT.

The rearrangement uses TRBV30 and TRBJ2-3; 8 nucleotides align to TRBD1. This CDR3 is 14 amino acids long. V gave up 5 bases and J gave up 5 bases; unmatched junction bases: 9. Germline CDR1 reads GTSNPN; CDR2 reads SVGIG (reference sequence). The CDR3 DNA sequence: TGTGCCTGGGGAATGACAGGGGTTAGAGATACGCAGTATTTT. Residues: CAWGMTGVRDTQYF.

This chain connects TRBV10-3 to TRBJ1-1, with D possibly being TRBD1 (5 bases). V lost 0 bases, J lost 5 bases, and 22 bases lay in between. CDR1 is ENHRY and CDR2 is SYGVKD in the germline V gene. The CDR3 covers 18 residues. The CDR3 here is CAISESTSKTVGRTEAFF. The DNA of the CDR3 is TGTGCCATCAGTGAGTCGACCTCCAAGACAGTTGGACGTACTGAAGCTTTCTTT.

V and J are TRBV11-3 and TRBJ2-1; the match to TRBD1 covers 10 bases. The V gene's germline CDR1 is SGHNT and CDR2 YENEEA. V shed 1 base and J 15 bases; nucleotides not matched to a gene: 6. The CDR3 sequence is 13 residues long. CDR3 in amino acids: CASSLAPGQGTFF. CDR3 nucleotide sequence: TGTGCCAGCAGCTTAGCACCGGGACAGGGGACGTTCTTC.

The chain recombines TRBV5-1 with TRBJ2-5; TRBD1 or TRBD2 may be the D gene (5 bases each). CDR1 is SGHRS and CDR2 is YFSETQ in the germline V gene. Trimming stripped 3 bases from V and 4 bases from J, with 10 bases between. The CDR3 has 13 residues. The CDR3 reads CASSSAGTETQYF. The CDR3 bases are TGCGCCAGCAGCTCAGCAGGGACAGAGACCCAGTACTTC.

This rearrangement joins TRBV12-5 to TRBJ2-1; D remains unclear. Germline V CDR1 and CDR2: LGHNT, FRNRAP. CDR3 length: 15 residues. V lost 3 bases, J lost 4 bases, and 13 bases lay in between. The CDR3 nucleotides read TGTGCTAGTGGTTTTCTGTCGGTTCTTTACAATGAGCAGTTCTTC. Residues: CASGFLSVLYNEQFF. The entire variable domain, with the rest obtained from reference TRBV12-5 and TRBJ2-1, is as follows: DARVTQTPRHKVTEMGQEVTMRCQPILGHNTVFWYRQTMMQGLELLAYFRNRAPLDDSGMPKDRFSAEMPDATLATLKIQPSEPRDSAVYFCASGFLSVLYNEQFFGPGTRLTVL.

CDR3: CASSRRDSGNTIYF. DNA of the CDR3: TGTGCCAGCAGCCGACGGGATTCTGGAAACACCATATATTTT. The rearrangement uses TRBV5-6 and TRBJ1-3; no clear D. The germline CDR1 and CDR2 sequences are SGHDT and YYEEEE. This CDR3 spans 14 amino acids. V was trimmed by 4 bases and J by 1 base, leaving 9 bases between them.

This chain links TRBV7-2 with TRBJ2-1; 9 positions match TRBD2. The CDR3 sequence is 15 residues long. Germline trimming cut 3 bases from V and 1 base from J; bases unmatched to any gene: 1. The germline CDR1 and CDR2 sequences are SGHTA and FQGNSA. CDR3 in amino acids: CASSFSGGSYNEQFF. CDR3 nucleotide sequence: TGTGCCAGCAGCTTTAGCGGGGGTTCCTACAATGAGCAGTTCTTC.

V gene TRBV5-1 combines with J gene TRBJ2-1; the match to TRBD2 covers 7 bases. Germline loops: CDR1 SGHRS, CDR2 YFSETQ. The CDR3 sequence is 15 residues long. V dropped 0 bases and J dropped 9; count of bases not matched to a gene: 9. For the CDR3, the DNA is TGCGCCAGCAGCTTGGGCGGGGGTCAGGGTAGTGAGCAGTTCTTC. It specifies CASSLGGGQGSEQFF.

The J gene is TRBJ2-1, the V gene TRBV3-1 (or the pseudogene TRBV3-2); unclear D gene. The V end was cut by 7 bases, the J end by 0 bases, with 13 bases between. The CDR3 loop spans 15 amino acids. CDR1 and CDR2 from the germline V gene are LGHDT and YNNKEL (reference sequence). CDR3 nucleotides: TGTGCCAGCACCCCCTTCGCTAGCTCCTACAATGAGCAGTTCTTC. Amino acid sequence: CASTPFASSYNEQFF.

The chain recombines TRBV4-1 with TRBJ1-3, with unresolved D. Looked up from germline, CDR1 is MGHRA and CDR2 is YSYEKL. The CDR3 has 17 residues. V was clipped by 0 bases and J by 0 bases, with 12 bases between them. In DNA, the CDR3 is TGCGCCAGCAGCCAAGATCCGGGCGGGATCTCTGGAAACACCATATATTTT. Translated, it gives CASSQDPGGISGNTIYF.

This CDR3 is CSATQGSNEKLFF. The CDR3 coding sequence is TGCAGCGCTACCCAGGGGTCTAATGAAAAACTGTTTTTT. The V gene is TRBV29-1, the J gene TRBJ1-4; the D gene is possibly TRBD1 (6 bases). The V and J ends lost 7 bases and 3 bases respectively, with 12 bases between them. Germline V gene lookup returns CDR1 SQVTM and CDR2 ANQGSEA. The CDR3 covers 13 residues.

V gene TRBV5-6 combines with J gene TRBJ2-7, with D uncertain. Germline V gives CDR1 SGHDT, CDR2 YYEEEE. The CDR3 spans 13 residues. V was cut by 4 bases and J by 3 bases, with 11 bases left in between. CDR3 coding DNA: TGTGCCAGCAGCCACGATCAGGTCTACGAGCAGTACTTC. It is translated as CASSHDQVYEQYF.

The chain combines TRBV5-1 with TRBJ2-1, with TRBD2 matching over 8 bases. The CDR3 sequence is 15 residues long. From germline, CDR1 is SGHRS and CDR2 YFSETQ. The J segment lost 4 bases and the V segment lost 1 base, leaving 4 bases of the junction unmatched. The CDR3 nucleotides read TGCGCCAGCAGCTTGCCTTCGGGGGGGTACAATGAGCAGTTCTTC. Encoded protein: CASSLPSGGYNEQFF.

The chain couples TRBV15 to TRBJ2-7, with D possibly being TRBD2 (6 bases). The CDR3 runs 16 residues. Germline V gene data show CDR1 as LNHNV and CDR2 as YYDKDF (reference sequence). V was clipped by 5 bases and J by 4 bases, with 21 bases between them. The CDR3 loop reads CATSGRGMGLGYEQYF. CDR3 nucleotides: TGTGCCACCAGCGGACGCGGGATGGGATTGGGGTACGAGCAGTACTTC.

The chain joins TRBV19 to TRBJ1-4; D is unclear. CDR3 length: 15 residues. Germline CDR1 is LNHDA and CDR2 is SQIVND (reference sequence). The ends were cut back, 5 bases at V and 8 bases at J, with 18 bases in the middle. CDR3 sequence (DNA): TGTGCCAGTAGTCAGTTCTCCCCGGGCATGGAAAAACTGTTTTTT. It specifies CASSQFSPGMEKLFF.